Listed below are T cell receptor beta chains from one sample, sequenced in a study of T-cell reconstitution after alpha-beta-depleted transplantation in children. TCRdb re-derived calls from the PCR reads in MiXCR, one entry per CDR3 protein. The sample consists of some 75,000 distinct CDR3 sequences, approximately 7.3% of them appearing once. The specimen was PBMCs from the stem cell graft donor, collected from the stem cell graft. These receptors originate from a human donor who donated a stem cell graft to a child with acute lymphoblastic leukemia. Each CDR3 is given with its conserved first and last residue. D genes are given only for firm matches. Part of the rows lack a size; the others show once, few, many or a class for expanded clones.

TGCGCCAGCGGGTCTTCAGGGGCTGGGGCCAACGTCCTGACTTTC	CASGSSGAGANVLTF	15	many	NA	TRBV5-1	TRBJ2-6
TGTGCCAGCAGTTTGCCTTTAGGAACCTACGAGCAGTACTTC	CASSLPLGTYEQYF	14	many	NA	TRBV28	TRBJ2-7
TGCGCCAGCAAAGGACCGGGCTACGAGCAGTACTTC	CASKGPGYEQYF	12	many	NA	TRBV5-1	TRBJ2-7
TGTGCCAGCAGTTATATAGCGAGTGAGGACCAGCCCCAGCATTTT	CASSYIASEDQPQHF	15	many	NA	TRBV12-3/TRBV12-4	TRBJ1-5
TGTGCCAGCAGTTTAGAACCGGGAGCGGAGACCCAGTACTTC	CASSLEPGAETQYF	14	many	NA	TRBV12-3/TRBV12-4	TRBJ2-5
TGTGCCAGTAGTATTCCGGCCTCCGGGACAGCTAGCACAGATACGCAGTATTTT	CASSIPASGTASTDTQYF	18	few	TRBD1	TRBV19	TRBJ2-3
TGCAGTGCTACTGGACAGGGATACTATACGCAGTATTTT	CSATGQGYYTQYF	13	NA	TRBD1	TRBV20-1	TRBJ2-3
TGCGCCAGCAGCCAACAACTGGGGGCAAAAGAGACCCAGTACTTC	CASSQQLGAKETQYF	15	few	NA	TRBV4-3	TRBJ2-5
TGCGCCAGCAGTGAGATAGGAGGGGTTCAGCCCCAGCATTTT	CASSEIGGVQPQHF	14	few	NA	TRBV10-2	TRBJ1-5
TGTGCCAGCAGCCCGGGAGAACGGAATAACACTGAAGCTTTCTTT	CASSPGERNNTEAFF	15	few	NA	TRBV5-5	TRBJ1-1
TGTGCCAGCAGCTTTACGACAGGCGACAAGGGGGAGCAGTACTTC	CASSFTTGDKGEQYF	15	many	NA	TRBV7-6	TRBJ2-7
TGTGCCAGCAGCCGGGACAGGCTATTCTACAATGAGCAGTTCTTC	CASSRDRLFYNEQFF	15	few	TRBD1	TRBV7-9	TRBJ2-1
TGTGCCAGCAGTGTCTCCGGGACCAGAGGACGAAATGAGCAGTTCTTC	CASSVSGTRGRNEQFF	16	many	NA	TRBV12-3/TRBV12-4	TRBJ2-1
TGTGCCAGCAGCTCACGACAGGGGGCAGAGGAAAAACTGTTTTTT	CASSSRQGAEEKLFF	15	few	TRBD1	TRBV7-9	TRBJ1-4
TGTGCCAGCAGTTACTCGGGACCAAGCGAGACCCAGTACTTC	CASSYSGPSETQYF	14	many	NA	TRBV6-5	TRBJ2-5
TGTGCCAGCAGTTTAGTGGTCGGGGGGCAATTCTCCTACGAGCAGTACTTC	CASSLVVGGQFSYEQYF	17	NA	NA	TRBV28	TRBJ2-7
TGTGCCAGTAAGGGGACAGAGCTAGACACCGGGGAGCTGTTTTTT	CASKGTELDTGELFF	15	few	TRBD1	TRBV19	TRBJ2-2
TGTGCCAGCAGCCAAGACCCTAGGGGGGGAGGGAACACTGAAGCTTTCTTT	CASSQDPRGGGNTEAFF	17	many	NA	TRBV4-2	TRBJ1-1
TGTGCCAGCAGCGGGACCGACAGGTTTAATGAAAAACTGTTTTTT	CASSGTDRFNEKLFF	15	many	NA	TRBV7-9	TRBJ1-4
TGTGCCAGCAGCGTCATTAACAGGGATGCCAACGGCTACACCTTC	CASSVINRDANGYTF	15	many	NA	TRBV9	TRBJ1-2
TGCAGCGTTGAGGATAGCAATCAGCCCCAGCATTTT	CSVEDSNQPQHF	12	many	NA	TRBV29-1	TRBJ1-5
TGTGCCAGCAGCTTAGGACCTTACAATGAGCAGTTCTTC	CASSLGPYNEQFF	13	NA	NA	TRBV7-2	TRBJ2-1
TGCAGTGCTAGAGATGGGGACAGGGTAGGGTACGAGCAGTACTTC	CSARDGDRVGYEQYF	15	many	TRBD1	TRBV20-1	TRBJ2-7
TGTGCCATCAGATCCCCATCGGTGGCAGGGAAGAACTATGGCTACACCTTC	CAIRSPSVAGKNYGYTF	17	many	NA	TRBV10-3	TRBJ1-2
TGTGCCAGCAGTGTGTTTCGGAACACCGGGGAGCTGTTTTTT	CASSVFRNTGELFF	14	many	NA	TRBV6-1	TRBJ2-2
TGTGCCAGCAGTCAAGAGGACACCTTTAGGCCCCAGCATTTT	CASSQEDTFRPQHF	14	many	NA	TRBV6-2/TRBV6-3	TRBJ1-5
TGTGCCAGCAGCTTCGGGACTAGCGGAACCGGGGAGCTGTTTTTT	CASSFGTSGTGELFF	15	NA	TRBD2	TRBV11-1	TRBJ2-2
TGTGCCAGCAGTTACCAGGGAGCCTATGAAGCTTTCTTT	CASSYQGAYEAFF	13	NA	NA	TRBV6-5	TRBJ1-1
TGCAGCGTTGAGACTTTCCCCGACAGGGGAGAGACCCAGTACTTC	CSVETFPDRGETQYF	15	many	TRBD1	TRBV29-1	TRBJ2-5
TGCAGCGTCAGGACAGGGGGGGACACAGATACGCAGTATTTT	CSVRTGGDTDTQYF	14	many	TRBD1	TRBV29-1	TRBJ2-3
TGTGCCAGCAGCTTACAACAGTATAATTCACCCCTCCACTTT	CASSLQQYNSPLHF	14	many	NA	TRBV7-2	TRBJ1-6
TGTGCCAGCAGTTTATCTTTGAAAGAGACCCAGTACTTC	CASSLSLKETQYF	13	NA	NA	TRBV27	TRBJ2-5
TGCAGTGCTAGGATCACGGATTACGAGCAGTACTTC	CSARITDYEQYF	12	many	NA	TRBV20-1	TRBJ2-7
TGCAGTGCTAAGCTCGGGGGGTTTGAGACTGAAGCTTTCTTT	CSAKLGGFETEAFF	14	medium-sized	NA	TRBV20-1	TRBJ1-1
TGTGCCAGCAGTGAGGTCCCCGACAGCGGGGCTTTCTTT	CASSEVPDSGAFF	13	few	NA	TRBV2	TRBJ1-1
TGTGCCAGCAGTAAGACTAGCGGGGGGGCCGGATTCTTC	CASSKTSGGAGFF	13	few	TRBD2	TRBV2	TRBJ2-1
TGCGCCAGCAGCTCCGGGACCTATACCGTGCAGACTGAAGCTTTCTTT	CASSSGTYTVQTEAFF	16	many	NA	TRBV5-1	TRBJ1-1
TGTGCCAGCAGTGGGACAGGAGGGGAAGAGACCCAGTACTTC	CASSGTGGEETQYF	14	few	TRBD1	TRBV12-3/TRBV12-4	TRBJ2-5
TGCGCCAGCAGCTTGGTAGCCCCTGGACAGGGGGGATTGGACTATGGCTACACCTTC	CASSLVAPGQGGLDYGYTF	19	few	TRBD1	TRBV5-1	TRBJ1-2
TGTGCCAGCAGTTCCCCTGACATCTACGAGCAGTACTTC	CASSSPDIYEQYF	13	few	NA	TRBV28	TRBJ2-7
TGTGCCAGCAGCACGACCGGGACAGGGGTTGGCTACACCTTC	CASSTTGTGVGYTF	14	few	NA	TRBV21-1	TRBJ1-2
TGCAGTGGCCTTAGCGGGAGATACAATGAGCAGTTCTTC	CSGLSGRYNEQFF	13	few	TRBD2	TRBV20-1	TRBJ2-1
TGCGCCAGCAGCCATCAACAGGGGCTAAATGAGCAGTTCTTC	CASSHQQGLNEQFF	14	many	TRBD1	TRBV4-1	TRBJ2-1
TGTGCCAGCAGCGTAGAAGGGAGGGGAAGGGCAGATACGCAGTATTTT	CASSVEGRGRADTQYF	16	NA	TRBD2	TRBV9	TRBJ2-3
TGCAGCGTCGTTCCAGGGACGGCCTTCCAACAAGCTTTCTTT	CSVVPGTAFQQAFF	14	many	NA	TRBV29-1	TRBJ1-1
TGCAGTGCTCCCAGGGGGGCCTCCTACGAGCAGTACTTC	CSAPRGASYEQYF	13	many	NA	TRBV20-1	TRBJ2-7
TGTGCCAGCAGCACCATCCGGGACAAGCAAGAGACCCAGTACTTC	CASSTIRDKQETQYF	15	NA	NA	TRBV7-6	TRBJ2-5
TGCGCCAGCAGTTCTACCAAACTCGGGACTAGCGGGGGGGCCGTCCAGTTCTTC	CASSSTKLGTSGGAVQFF	18	NA	TRBD2	TRBV23-1	TRBJ2-1
TGTGCCAGCAGTAATTATCTCGACACCGGGGAGCTGTTTTTT	CASSNYLDTGELFF	14	many	NA	TRBV6-2/TRBV6-3	TRBJ2-2
TGTGCCAGCAGCCGATGGGGCGGCTATAGCAATCAGCCCCAGCATTTT	CASSRWGGYSNQPQHF	16	few	NA	TRBV5-6	TRBJ1-5
TGCGCCAGCAGCTTGGGGGACAAGTCTGGAAACACCATATATTTT	CASSLGDKSGNTIYF	15	many	NA	TRBV5-1	TRBJ1-3
TGTGCCAGCTCACGCGGTGTGGGCTACGAGCAGTACTTC	CASSRGVGYEQYF	13	many	NA	TRBV18	TRBJ2-7
TGCGCCAGCAGCTTGATTTCCCCCGGCGAGACCCAGTACTTC	CASSLISPGETQYF	14	many	NA	TRBV5-1	TRBJ2-5
TGCGCCAGCAGCTTTATCGGGAGGGCTGGTGAGCAGTTCTTC	CASSFIGRAGEQFF	14	many	TRBD2	TRBV5-1	TRBJ2-1
TGTGCCAGCAGTTTACCGGACACCCAAGAGACCCAGTACTTC	CASSLPDTQETQYF	14	many	NA	TRBV12-3/TRBV12-4	TRBJ2-5
TGTGCCAGCAGCTTAGAGGGGGCGTCCTACAATGAGCAGTTCTTC	CASSLEGASYNEQFF	15	many	TRBD1	TRBV7-3	TRBJ2-1
TGTGCCAGCAGCCCAATAGGGACAGACAATTCACCCCTCCACTTT	CASSPIGTDNSPLHF	15	many	TRBD1	TRBV7-2	TRBJ1-6
TGTGCCAGCTCACCACTAGCGGGGACCTCCTACGAGCAGTACTTC	CASSPLAGTSYEQYF	15	NA	TRBD2	TRBV18	TRBJ2-7
TGTGCCCGCAGCTTAGCGGGGACGGCTTCACCCCTCCACTTT	CARSLAGTASPLHF	14	NA	NA	TRBV7-6	TRBJ1-6